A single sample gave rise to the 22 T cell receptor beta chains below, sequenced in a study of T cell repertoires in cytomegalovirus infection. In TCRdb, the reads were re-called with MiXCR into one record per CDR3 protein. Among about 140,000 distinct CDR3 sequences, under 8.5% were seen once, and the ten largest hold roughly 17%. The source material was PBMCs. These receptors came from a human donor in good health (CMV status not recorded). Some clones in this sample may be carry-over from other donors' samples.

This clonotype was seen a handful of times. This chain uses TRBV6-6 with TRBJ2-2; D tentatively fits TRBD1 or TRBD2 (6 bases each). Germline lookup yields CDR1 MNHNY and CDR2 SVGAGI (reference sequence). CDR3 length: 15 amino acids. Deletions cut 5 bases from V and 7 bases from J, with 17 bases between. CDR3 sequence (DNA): TGTGCCAGCAGTAACAGGGCCGGAGGGTTCGGGGAGCTGTTTTTT. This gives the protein CASSNRAGGFGELFF.

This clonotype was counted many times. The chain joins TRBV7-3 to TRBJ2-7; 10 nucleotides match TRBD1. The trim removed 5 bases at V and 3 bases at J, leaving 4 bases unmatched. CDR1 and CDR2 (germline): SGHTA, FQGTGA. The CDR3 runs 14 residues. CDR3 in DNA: TGTGCCAGCAGCAAGACAGGGGGCGGCTACGAGCAGTACTTC. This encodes CASSKTGGGYEQYF.

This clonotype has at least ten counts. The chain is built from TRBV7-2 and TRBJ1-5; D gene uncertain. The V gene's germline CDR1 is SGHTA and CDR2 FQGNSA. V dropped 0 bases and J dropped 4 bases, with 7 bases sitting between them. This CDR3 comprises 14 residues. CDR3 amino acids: CASSLAGGNQPQHF. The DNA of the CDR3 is TGTGCCAGCAGCTTAGCTGGAGGGAATCAGCCCCAGCATTTT. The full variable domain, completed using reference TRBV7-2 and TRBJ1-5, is GAGVSQSPSNKVTEKGKDVELRCDPISGHTALYWYRQSLGQGLEFLIYFQGNSAPDKSGLPSDRFSAERTGGSVSTLTIQRTQQEDSAVYLCASSLAGGNQPQHFGDGTRLSIL.

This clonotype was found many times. The CDR3 here is CASSFRQGNSYEQYF. CDR3 coding DNA: TGTGCCAGCAGCTTTAGGCAGGGGAACTCCTACGAGCAGTACTTC. The J gene is TRBJ2-7, the V gene TRBV7-8; D is perhaps TRBD1 (6 bases). The germline gives CDR1 SGHVS, CDR2 FQNEAQ. The CDR3 runs to 15 residues. V lost 3 bases and J 0 bases, leaving 12 bases between the germline ends. Full variable domain (outside the CDR3, taken from reference TRBV7-8 and TRBJ2-7): GAGVSQSPRYKVAKRGQDVALRCDPISGHVSLFWYQQALGQGPEFLTYFQNEAQLDKSGLPSDRFFAERPEGSVSTLKIQRTQQEDSAVYLCASSFRQGNSYEQYFGPGTRLTVT.

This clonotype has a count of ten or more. The CDR3: CASSLATSRNTEAFF. The CDR3 DNA is TGTGCCAGCAGCTTAGCGACGTCGCGGAACACTGAAGCTTTCTTT. The chain links TRBV7-8 to TRBJ1-1; D gene ambiguous. CDR1 is SGHVS and CDR2 is FQNEAQ in the germline V gene. The CDR3 is 15 amino acids. V lost 0 bases to trimming and J lost 1 base, with 9 bases between them.

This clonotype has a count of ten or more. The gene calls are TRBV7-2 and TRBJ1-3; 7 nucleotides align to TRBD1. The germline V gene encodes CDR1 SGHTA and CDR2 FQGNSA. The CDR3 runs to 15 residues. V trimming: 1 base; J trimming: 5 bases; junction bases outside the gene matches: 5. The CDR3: CASSLGMGQRNTIYF. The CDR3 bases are TGTGCCAGCAGCTTAGGAATGGGACAGAGAAACACCATATATTTT.

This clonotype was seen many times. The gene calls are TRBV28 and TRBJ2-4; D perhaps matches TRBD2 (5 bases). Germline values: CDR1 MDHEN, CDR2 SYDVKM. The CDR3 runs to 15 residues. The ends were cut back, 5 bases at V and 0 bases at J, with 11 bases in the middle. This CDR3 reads CASSRYGVAKNIQYF. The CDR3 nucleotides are TGTGCCAGCAGTCGTTACGGGGTAGCCAAAAACATTCAGTACTTC.

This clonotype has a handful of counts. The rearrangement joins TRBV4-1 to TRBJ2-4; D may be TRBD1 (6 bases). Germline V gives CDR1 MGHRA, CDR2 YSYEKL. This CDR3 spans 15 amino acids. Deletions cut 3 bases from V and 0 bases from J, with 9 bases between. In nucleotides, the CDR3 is TGCGCCAGCAGCCATGCGACAGGAGCCAAAAACATTCAGTACTTC. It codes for CASSHATGAKNIQYF.

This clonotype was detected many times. The CDR3 nucleotides read TGTGCCAGCAGCCCCGGGGCCCTAGCCAAAAACATTCAGTACTTC. Protein sequence: CASSPGALAKNIQYF. V and J are TRBV7-8 and TRBJ2-4; D tentatively reads TRBD1 or TRBD2 (5 bases each). Germline loops: CDR1 SGHVS, CDR2 FQNEAQ. Trimming stripped 5 bases from V and 0 bases from J, with 11 bases between. The CDR3 is 15 residues long.

The CDR3 loop reads CASSRIGNQPQHF. CDR3 in DNA: TGTGCCAGCAGCCGCATAGGCAATCAGCCCCAGCATTTT. J is TRBJ1-5 and V is TRBV12-3 or TRBV12-4; the D is unclear. Trimming took 6 bases from V and 2 from J, leaving 8 bases between them. This CDR3 contains 13 residues.

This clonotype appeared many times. The CDR3 protein is CASSLKGTGVLGELFF. The CDR3 coding sequence is TGTGCCAGCAGCTTAAAGGGGACAGGGGTTCTCGGGGAGCTGTTTTTT. V is TRBV7-6 and J is TRBJ2-2, with 10 bases identical to TRBD1. The junction had 7 bases not matched to a gene; V was cut back by 2 bases and J by 7 bases. The CDR3 spans 16 residues. Per germline, CDR1 SGHVS and CDR2 FNYEAQ.

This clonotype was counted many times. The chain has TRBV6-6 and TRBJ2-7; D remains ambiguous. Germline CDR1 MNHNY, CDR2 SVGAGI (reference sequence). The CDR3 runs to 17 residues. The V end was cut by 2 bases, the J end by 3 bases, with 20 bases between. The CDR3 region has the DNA TGTGCCAGCAGTTACGGTGGATTTTCCTTCCAGGTCTACGAGCAGTACTTC. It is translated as CASSYGGFSFQVYEQYF.

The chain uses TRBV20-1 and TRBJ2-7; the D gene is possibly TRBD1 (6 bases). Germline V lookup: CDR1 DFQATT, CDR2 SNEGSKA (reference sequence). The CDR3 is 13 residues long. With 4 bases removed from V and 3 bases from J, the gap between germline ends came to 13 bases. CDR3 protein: CSAKTGHHYEQYF. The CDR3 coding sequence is TGCAGTGCTAAGACAGGTCACCACTACGAGCAGTACTTC.

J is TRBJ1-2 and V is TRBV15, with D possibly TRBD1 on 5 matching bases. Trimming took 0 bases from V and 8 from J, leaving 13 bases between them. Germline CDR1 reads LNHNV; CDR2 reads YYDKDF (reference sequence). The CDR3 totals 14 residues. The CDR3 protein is CATSRDPGVYGYTF. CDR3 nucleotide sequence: TGTGCCACCAGCAGAGATCCGGGGGTCTACGGCTACACCTTC.

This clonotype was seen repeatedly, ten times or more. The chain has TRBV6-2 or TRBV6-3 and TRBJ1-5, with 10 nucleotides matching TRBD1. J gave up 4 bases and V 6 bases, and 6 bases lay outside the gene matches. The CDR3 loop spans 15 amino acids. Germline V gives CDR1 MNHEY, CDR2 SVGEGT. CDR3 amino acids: CASSIRDRGNQPQHF. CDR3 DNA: TGTGCCAGCAGCATCCGGGACAGGGGTAATCAGCCCCAGCATTTT.

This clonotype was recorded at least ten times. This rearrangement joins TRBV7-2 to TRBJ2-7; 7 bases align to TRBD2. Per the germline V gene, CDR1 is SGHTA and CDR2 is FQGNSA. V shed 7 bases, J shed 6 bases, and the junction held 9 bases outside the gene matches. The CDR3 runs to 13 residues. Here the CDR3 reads CASTGRRGGEQYF. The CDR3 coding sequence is TGTGCCAGCACCGGAAGGCGCGGGGGCGAGCAGTACTTC.

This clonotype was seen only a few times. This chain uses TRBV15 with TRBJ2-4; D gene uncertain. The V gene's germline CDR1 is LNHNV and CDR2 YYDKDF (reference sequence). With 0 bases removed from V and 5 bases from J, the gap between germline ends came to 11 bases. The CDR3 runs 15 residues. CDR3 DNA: TGTGCCACCAGCAGAGATCCCCAGGCTGAAAACATTCAGTACTTC. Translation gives CATSRDPQAENIQYF.

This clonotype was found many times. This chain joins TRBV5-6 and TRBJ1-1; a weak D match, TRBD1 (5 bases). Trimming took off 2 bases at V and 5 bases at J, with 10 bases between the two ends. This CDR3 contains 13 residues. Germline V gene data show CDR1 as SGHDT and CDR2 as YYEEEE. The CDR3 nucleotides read TGTGCCAGCAGCTTTCGGGGCTGGACTGAAGCTTTCTTT. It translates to CASSFRGWTEAFF.

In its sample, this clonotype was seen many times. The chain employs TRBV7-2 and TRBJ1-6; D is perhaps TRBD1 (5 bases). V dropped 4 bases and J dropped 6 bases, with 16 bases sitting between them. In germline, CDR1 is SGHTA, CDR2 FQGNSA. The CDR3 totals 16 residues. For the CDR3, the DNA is TGTGCCAGCAGCTCGAGGACAAATTTGGGTAATTCACCCCTCCACTTT. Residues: CASSSRTNLGNSPLHF.

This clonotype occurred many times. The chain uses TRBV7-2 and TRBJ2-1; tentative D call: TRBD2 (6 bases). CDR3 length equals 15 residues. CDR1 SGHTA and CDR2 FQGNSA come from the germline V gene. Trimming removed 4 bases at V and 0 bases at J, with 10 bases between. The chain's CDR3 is CASSWGESSYNEQFF. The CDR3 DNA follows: TGTGCCAGCAGCTGGGGGGAGAGCTCCTACAATGAGCAGTTCTTC.

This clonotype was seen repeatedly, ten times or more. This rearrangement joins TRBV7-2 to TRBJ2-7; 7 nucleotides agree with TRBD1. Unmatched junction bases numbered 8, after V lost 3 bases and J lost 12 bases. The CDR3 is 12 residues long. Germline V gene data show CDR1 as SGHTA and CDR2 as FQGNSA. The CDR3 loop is CASSFDRDRRYF. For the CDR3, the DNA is TGTGCCAGCAGCTTCGACCGGGACAGACGGTACTTC.

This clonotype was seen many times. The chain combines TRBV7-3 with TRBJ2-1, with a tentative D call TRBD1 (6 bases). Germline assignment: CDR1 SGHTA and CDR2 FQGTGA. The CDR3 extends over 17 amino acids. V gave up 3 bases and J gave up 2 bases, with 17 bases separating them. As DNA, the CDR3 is TGTGCCAGCAGCTTGATTTCCGGGACACCTCCCTACAATGAGCAGTTCTTC. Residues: CASSLISGTPPYNEQFF.